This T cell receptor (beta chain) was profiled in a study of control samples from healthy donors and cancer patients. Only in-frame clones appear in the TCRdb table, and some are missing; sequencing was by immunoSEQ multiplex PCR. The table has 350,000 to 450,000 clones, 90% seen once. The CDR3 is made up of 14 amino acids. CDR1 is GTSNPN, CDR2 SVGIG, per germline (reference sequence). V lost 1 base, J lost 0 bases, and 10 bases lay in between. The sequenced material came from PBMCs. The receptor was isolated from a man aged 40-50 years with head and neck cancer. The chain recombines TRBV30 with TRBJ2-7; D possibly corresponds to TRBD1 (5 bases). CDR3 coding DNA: TGTGCCTGGAGTGCCAGGGCCTCCTCCTACGAGCAGTACTTC. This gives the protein CAWSARASSYEQYF.